These 31 T cell receptor beta chains originate from one sample sequenced in a study of control samples from healthy donors and cancer patients. Generated by immunoSEQ multiplex PCR, the TCRdb table keeps only in-frame clones and is missing some. This table has roughly 140,000 clones, over 90% appearing once. Sequencing was done on a sample of blood. The receptors derive from a man aged 50 or older in good health.

This chain uses TRBV3-1 (or the pseudogene TRBV3-2) with TRBJ2-1, with 10 bases aligning to TRBD2. The germline CDR1 and CDR2 sequences are LGHDT and YNNKEL (reference sequence). V trimming: 3 bases; J trimming: 3 bases; junction bases outside the gene matches: 11. This CDR3 has 18 residues. The CDR3, as DNA: TGTGCCAGCAGCCATTCCACCGGGACTAGCGTCAGCTACAATGAGCAGTTCTTC. It yields the protein CASSHSTGTSVSYNEQFF.

Comment on this clone: In the same sample, other DNA sequences code for this CDR3. This chain connects TRBV7-2 to TRBJ2-7; D is possibly TRBD2 (6 bases). Trimming took 5 bases from V and 0 from J, leaving 11 bases between them. The CDR3 has 14 amino acids. Germline CDR1 and CDR2: SGHTA and FQGNSA. CDR3 region: CASSPRLVSYEQYF. In DNA, the CDR3 is TGTGCCAGCAGCCCTCGACTAGTCTCCTACGAGCAGTACTTC.

This clone was observed a few times. V gene TRBV6-5 combines with J gene TRBJ2-7, with TRBD2 identical over 8 bases. Germline CDR1 and CDR2: MNHEY and SVGAGI. This CDR3 has 15 residues. J lost 6 bases, V lost 8 bases, and 15 bases had no gene match. CDR3 DNA: TGTGCCAGCCGGCCCCCGGGGGGGAACGCCGCCGAGCAGTACTTC. Protein product: CASRPPGGNAAEQYF.

The V and J genes are TRBV2 and TRBJ2-1; 8 bases are shared with TRBD1. Looked up from germline, CDR1 is SNHLY and CDR2 is FYNNEI. The CDR3 spans 16 residues. J was trimmed by 4 bases and V by 4 bases; bases with no gene match: 9. The chain's CDR3 is CASSGPRGQGYNEQFF. In nucleotides, the CDR3 is TGTGCCAGCAGTGGTCCCAGGGGGCAAGGGTACAATGAGCAGTTCTTC. The variable domain in full, with the rest retrieved from reference TRBV2 and TRBJ2-1, is EPEVTQTPSHQVTQMGQEVILRCVPISNHLYFYWYRQILGQKVEFLVSFYNNEISEKSEIFDDQFSVERPDGSNFTLKIRSTKLEDSAMYFCASSGPRGQGYNEQFFGPGTRLTVL.

The V gene is TRBV7-9, the J gene TRBJ2-2, with D tentatively TRBD1 (6 bases). Per germline, CDR1 SEHNR and CDR2 FQNEAQ (reference sequence). The CDR3 totals 17 residues. V lost 3 bases, J lost 7 bases, and 21 bases lay in between. Here the CDR3 DNA reads TGTGCCAGCAGCTTTAGGGTCGGGCAGGGGTCCTACGGGGAGCTGTTTTTT. The encoded protein is CASSFRVGQGSYGELFF.

This chain uses TRBV6-1 with TRBJ1-2, with D unresolved. The CDR3 has 16 amino acids. The germline V and J ends were trimmed by 6 bases and 4 bases, with 21 bases remaining between them. Germline V gene sequence: CDR1 MNHNS, CDR2 SASEGT. In DNA, the CDR3 is TGTGCCAGCAGGGAAAGCGGGTCCTCGCTGACCTATGGCTACACCTTC. Translating gives CASRESGSSLTYGYTF.

This chain connects TRBV10-2 to TRBJ2-5; D is uncertain. Germline loops: CDR1 WSHSY, CDR2 SAAADI. This CDR3 region has 12 residues. Between the trimmed V and J ends, which lost 8 bases and 5 bases, there was a span of 12 bases. CDR3 sequence: CASARGWETQYF. CDR3 bases: TGCGCCAGCGCGCGAGGCTGGGAGACCCAGTACTTC.

This chain connects TRBV21-1 to TRBJ1-5; the DNA was not used to check the table's D call, TRBD1. TRBV21-1 is shown as a pseudogene. The CDR3 length is 17 residues. CDR3 sequence: CASSKEPIGTINQPQHF. The CDR3 nucleotides read TGTGCCAGCAGCAAAGAGCCGATCGGGACAATAAATCAGCCCCAGCATTTT.

The chain uses TRBV15 and TRBJ2-2; D ambiguous. The germline gives CDR1 LNHNV, CDR2 YYDKDF (reference sequence). CDR3 length: 14 amino acids. V gave up 4 bases and J gave up 5 bases, with 11 bases separating them. This chain's CDR3 is CATSIRAQTGELFF. Written as DNA, the CDR3 is TGTGCCACCAGCATAAGGGCTCAAACCGGGGAGCTGTTTTTT.

The V gene is TRBV4-1, the J gene TRBJ1-1; D call uncertain. Looked up from germline, CDR1 is MGHRA and CDR2 is YSYEKL. V lost 0 bases and J 1 base, leaving 12 bases between the germline ends. The CDR3 sequence is 16 residues long. The CDR3 is CASSQDLPPGNTEAFF. In DNA, the CDR3 is TGCGCCAGCAGCCAAGATTTACCACCCGGGAACACTGAAGCTTTCTTT.

The chain is built from TRBV11-2 and TRBJ2-1; TRBD1 matches at 9 bases. The V gene end was trimmed by 2 bases and the J gene end by 9 bases; junction bases not matched to a gene: 8. The CDR3 runs to 15 residues. Germline V lookup: CDR1 SGHAT, CDR2 FQNNGV. As DNA, the CDR3 is TGTGCCAGCAGCTTATATCTGGGACAGGGAACTGAGCAGTTCTTC. Residues: CASSLYLGQGTEQFF.

This clone has just a few counts. This chain connects TRBV5-8 to TRBJ1-1; TRBD1 matches 10 bases. This CDR3 has 14 residues. Germline values: CDR1 SGHTS, CDR2 YDEGEE. V shed 0 bases and J 4 bases; nucleotides not matched to a gene: 0. In DNA, the CDR3 is TGTGCCAGCAGCTTGGGGACAGGGGGCACTGAAGCTTTCTTT. Protein sequence: CASSLGTGGTEAFF. The variable domain in full, completed from reference TRBV5-8 and TRBJ1-1, reads EAGVTQSPTHLIKTRGQQATLRCSPISGHTSVYWYQQALGLGLQFLLWYDEGEERNRGNFPPRFSGRQFPNYSSELNVNALELEDSALYLCASSLGTGGTEAFFGQGTRLTVV.

This chain uses TRBV29-1 with TRBJ2-1; 8 bases agree with TRBD1. Germline V gene data show CDR1 as SQVTM and CDR2 as ANQGSEA. The J segment lost 8 bases and the V segment lost 6 bases, leaving 9 bases of the junction unmatched. This CDR3 region has 13 residues. The CDR3 DNA reads TGCAGCGTCTACAGGGGGGCTCCCTATGAGCAGTTCTTC. It codes for CSVYRGAPYEQFF.

This sequence joins TRBV3-1 (or the pseudogene TRBV3-2) and TRBJ2-5, with TRBD2 identical over 14 bases. V dropped 4 bases and J dropped 4; count of bases not matched to a gene: 5. This CDR3 comprises 16 residues. Germline CDR1 LGHDT, CDR2 YNNKEL (reference sequence). CDR3 sequence: CASSRGLAGGGETQYF. The CDR3 region has the DNA TGTGCCAGCAGCCGAGGACTAGCGGGAGGTGGAGAGACCCAGTACTTC.

The rearrangement uses TRBV15 and TRBJ1-1, with D possibly matching TRBD1 (6 bases). CDR1 is LNHNV and CDR2 is YYDKDF in the germline V gene (reference sequence). Trimming pared 0 bases from V and 11 bases from J, leaving 19 bases between. CDR3 length equals 15 residues. The DNA for the CDR3 is TGTGCCACCAGCAGAGATCTTTTAACAGGGTTTGAGGCTTTCTTT. Residues: CATSRDLLTGFEAFF.

J is TRBJ2-5 and V is TRBV18; D gene ambiguous. This CDR3 region has 14 residues. The germline V and J ends were trimmed by 6 bases and 2 bases, with 13 bases remaining between them. The germline CDR1 and CDR2 sequences are KGHSH and LQKENI. The CDR3 region has the DNA TGTGCCAGCTCGGTTGGACCGACACAAGAGACCCAGTACTTC. Its translation is CASSVGPTQETQYF.

The V gene is TRBV28, the J gene TRBJ1-3; D remains unclear. The V and J ends lost 5 bases and 8 bases respectively, with 22 bases between them. Germline-derived CDR1 and CDR2 are MDHEN and SYDVKM. The CDR3 extends over 16 amino acids. This CDR3 is CASSVTRPTLTDTIYF. The CDR3 DNA is TGTGCCAGCAGTGTGACAAGGCCCACTCTGACGGACACCATATATTTT.

This clone occurred once. The V gene is TRBV6-1, the J gene TRBJ1-5, with D possibly being TRBD1 (5 bases). Trimming cost V 1 base and J 1 base, with 11 bases left between them. Per germline, CDR1 MNHNS and CDR2 SASEGT. This CDR3 region has 16 residues. The CDR3 nucleotides read TGTGCCAGCAGTGAAGGCGGGGGATGGAGCAATCAGCCCCAGCATTTT. This translates into CASSEGGGWSNQPQHF.

Notes on this clone: This sample also contains other DNA sequences that code for the same CDR3. J is TRBJ1-5 and V is TRBV19; tentatively, D is TRBD1 (6 bases). The CDR3 has 14 amino acids. Germline V gives CDR1 LNHDA, CDR2 SQIVND (reference sequence). V was clipped by 7 bases and J by 3 bases, with 13 bases between them. This CDR3 is CASTLGGLNQPQHF. CDR3 DNA sequence: TGTGCCAGTACTCTGGGGGGGCTCAATCAGCCCCAGCATTTT. Full variable domain (outside the CDR3, taken from reference TRBV19 and TRBJ1-5): DGGITQSPKYLFRKEGQNVTLSCEQNLNHDAMYWYRQDPGQGLRLIYYSQIVNDFQKGDIAEGYSVSREKKESFPLTVTSAQKNPTAFYLCASTLGGLNQPQHFGDGTRLSIL.

This CDR3 reads CASSPRGGTGSYNEQFF. DNA for the CDR3: TGCGCCAGCAGCCCCAGGGGGGGGACAGGCTCCTACAATGAGCAGTTCTTC. J is TRBJ2-1 and V is TRBV4-1, with D perhaps matching TRBD1 (8 bases). The V end was cut by 4 bases, the J end by 0 bases, with 16 bases between. Germline loops: CDR1 MGHRA, CDR2 YSYEKL. The CDR3 is 17 residues long.

The chain has TRBV6-4 and TRBJ2-3; D ambiguous. Trimming took 4 bases from V and 2 from J, leaving 10 bases between them. The CDR3 covers 14 residues. Germline-derived CDR1 and CDR2 are MRHNA and SNTAGT. CDR3 bases: TGTGCCAGCAGTGTTAGTGACATCACAGATACGCAGTATTTT. It yields the protein CASSVSDITDTQYF.

This sequence joins TRBV25-1 and TRBJ1-3; D is unclear. Germline-derived CDR1 and CDR2 are MGHDK and SYGVNS. The CDR3 has 15 amino acids. The V and J ends lost 3 bases and 1 base respectively, with 10 bases between them. DNA for the CDR3: TGTGCCAGCAGTGATCCGGGCCTATCTGGAAACACCATATATTTT. Translating it yields CASSDPGLSGNTIYF.

This chain joins TRBV19 and TRBJ2-1; D may correspond to TRBD1 or TRBD2 (5 bases each). The V and J ends lost 10 bases and 5 bases respectively, with 15 bases between them. From germline, CDR1 is LNHDA and CDR2 SQIVND (reference sequence). This CDR3 has 13 amino acids. The CDR3 nucleotides read TGTGCCACGTTAGTCGGGGACCACAATGAGCAGTTCTTC. Its translation: CATLVGDHNEQFF.

This clone was picked up one time. V usage is TRBV12-3 or TRBV12-4 and J usage is TRBJ1-1; 7 bases map to TRBD1. The CDR3 sequence is 12 residues long. J was trimmed by 5 bases and V by 7 bases; bases with no gene match: 4. The CDR3 loop reads CASTTDRTEAFF. The CDR3 DNA sequence: TGTGCCAGCACTACGGACAGGACTGAAGCTTTCTTT.

V usage is TRBV25-1 and J usage is TRBJ1-2; D gene uncertain. In germline, CDR1 is MGHDK, CDR2 SYGVNS. Trimming removed 9 bases at V and 8 bases at J, with 13 bases between. The CDR3 loop spans 11 amino acids. CDR3 region: CASASGRGYTF. As DNA, the CDR3 is TGTGCCAGTGCGAGTGGCAGAGGCTACACCTTC.

This chain uses TRBV2 with TRBJ1-3; 8 nucleotides align to TRBD1. V shed 1 base, J shed 2 bases, and the junction held 1 base outside the gene matches. This CDR3 is built from 15 residues. In germline, CDR1 is SNHLY, CDR2 FYNNEI. CDR3: CASSEGTGPGNTIYF. CDR3 coding DNA: TGTGCCAGCAGTGAAGGGACAGGGCCTGGAAACACCATATATTTT. The complete variable domain, with remaining parts taken from reference TRBV2 and TRBJ1-3, reads EPEVTQTPSHQVTQMGQEVILRCVPISNHLYFYWYRQILGQKVEFLVSFYNNEISEKSEIFDDQFSVERPDGSNFTLKIRSTKLEDSAMYFCASSEGTGPGNTIYFGEGSWLTVV.

The J gene is TRBJ2-2, the V gene TRBV5-4; 7 bases are shared with TRBD1. CDR3 length: 15 amino acids. Per the germline V gene, CDR1 is SGHNT and CDR2 is YYREEE (reference sequence). The trim removed 1 base at V and 1 base at J, leaving 1 base unmatched. The CDR3 nucleotides are TGTGCCAGCAGCTTGAGGACAGGGAACACCGGGGAGCTGTTTTTT. Residues: CASSLRTGNTGELFF.

The chain employs TRBV5-1 and TRBJ2-1; tentatively, D is TRBD1 or TRBD2 (5 bases each). The germline V gene encodes CDR1 SGHRS and CDR2 YFSETQ. Trimming shortened V by 0 bases and J by 9 bases, and 19 bases separated the two germline ends. The CDR3 is made up of 16 amino acids. The chain's CDR3 is CASSLVRVRRVSEQFF. The CDR3 DNA reads TGCGCCAGCAGCTTGGTCAGGGTGCGGCGGGTGAGTGAGCAGTTCTTC.

The chain has TRBV7-9 and TRBJ2-5; D not resolved. Trimming shortened V by 2 bases and J by 5 bases, and 9 bases separated the two germline ends. This CDR3 spans 13 amino acids. CDR1 is SEHNR, CDR2 FQNEAQ, per germline (reference sequence). The CDR3 is CASSLQGWETQYF. In nucleotides, the CDR3 is TGTGCCAGCAGCTTACAAGGGTGGGAGACCCAGTACTTC.

The rearrangement uses TRBV18 and TRBJ1-5, with D maybe TRBD1 (5 bases). V was clipped by 3 bases and J by 4 bases, with 16 bases between them. CDR3 length equals 16 residues. From germline, CDR1 is KGHSH and CDR2 LQKENI. The CDR3 loop is CASSPQTGTLNQPQHF. CDR3 DNA sequence: TGTGCCAGCTCACCGCAAACCGGGACTCTAAATCAGCCCCAGCATTTT.

This chain uses TRBV29-1 with TRBJ2-5, with D possibly TRBD1 on 5 matching bases. Between the trimmed V and J ends, which lost 3 bases and 5 bases, there was a span of 7 bases. Germline loops: CDR1 SQVTM, CDR2 ANQGSEA. The CDR3 length is 11 residues. CDR3 loop: CSVEWGETQYF. The CDR3 DNA follows: TGCAGCGTTGAGTGGGGCGAGACCCAGTACTTC. Based on the CDR3 plus reference TRBV29-1 and TRBJ2-5, the full variable domain is SAVISQKPSRDICQRGTSLTIQCQVDSQVTMMFWYRQQPGQSLTLIATANQGSEATYESGFVIDKFPISRPNLTFSTLTVSNMSPEDSSIYLCSVEWGETQYFGPGTRLLVL.